The 23 T cell receptor beta chains given below trace back to one sample, sequenced in a study of CD8+ T cells in alopecia areata. Stated treatment: oral pan-JAK inhibitor, 5-10 mg twice daily. Sequencing relied on a cDNA template that was reverse transcribed from extracted RNA. The data were produced by immunoSEQ multiplex PCR, yet TCRdb's version contains in-frame clones alone and is incomplete. The table shows around 190,000 clones, with roughly 60% occurring only once. Source: CD4+ T cells sorted from blood, taken at week 24, from a patient treated with tofacitinib. The receptors come from a human donor with alopecia areata.

Only a few counts were recorded for this clone. This chain links TRBV30 with TRBJ1-1; D is undetermined. Trimming left V 3 bases short and J 1 base short, with 12 bases between. The CDR3 has 14 residues. CDR1 is GTSNPN and CDR2 is SVGIG in the germline V gene (reference sequence). The CDR3 is CAWRRELSNTEAFF. The CDR3 nucleotides read TGTGCCTGGAGGCGGGAACTTTCGAACACTGAAGCTTTCTTT.

The genes are TRBV30 and TRBJ1-4, with TRBD1 identical over 7 bases. CDR1 and CDR2 from the germline V gene are GTSNPN and SVGIG (reference sequence). This CDR3 has 17 residues. The J segment lost 2 bases and the V segment lost 0 bases, leaving 9 bases of the junction unmatched. The CDR3 region has the DNA TGTGCCTGGAGTGTAGGGACAGTCCACGGCACTAATGAAAAACTGTTTTTT. Its protein is CAWSVGTVHGTNEKLFF.

This chain joins TRBV18 and TRBJ1-1; no firm D call. The CDR3 is 14 amino acids. V gave up 3 bases and J gave up 6 bases, with 14 bases separating them. Germline values: CDR1 KGHSH, CDR2 LQKENI. The CDR3 loop is CASSPGTYSAEAFF. For the CDR3, the DNA is TGTGCCAGCTCACCCGGTACCTACAGCGCTGAAGCTTTCTTT.

The chain couples TRBV5-6 to TRBJ1-1; 7 nucleotides agree with TRBD1. There are 13 residues in the CDR3. CDR1 SGHDT and CDR2 YYEEEE come from the germline V gene. J was trimmed by 4 bases and V by 3 bases; bases with no gene match: 3. CDR3 nucleotides: TGTGCCAGCAGCTCCCCAGGGGGCACTGAAGCTTTCTTT. It is translated as CASSSPGGTEAFF.

This chain links TRBV29-1 with TRBJ2-1; D is unclear. The CDR3 is made up of 16 amino acids. Trimming left V 3 bases short and J 0 bases short, with 15 bases between. From germline, CDR1 is SQVTM and CDR2 ANQGSEA. The DNA for the CDR3 is TGCAGCGTTGATATCCGAGAACAGAGCTCCTACAATGAGCAGTTCTTC. Its translation is CSVDIREQSSYNEQFF.

This clone has more than one count but fewer than ten. DNA of the CDR3: TGTGCCAGCAGCCAAACTCAGAGAGAGACCCAGTACTTC. Translation: CASSQTQRETQYF. The V gene is TRBV14, the J gene TRBJ2-5; D is ambiguous. The CDR3 has 13 residues. Germline V gene lookup returns CDR1 SGHDN and CDR2 FVKESK. V dropped 2 bases and J dropped 4 bases, with 8 bases sitting between them.

The chain employs TRBV4-3 and TRBJ2-7, with TRBD1 matching 9 bases. The CDR3 covers 15 residues. The V segment lost 3 bases and the J segment 6 bases; nucleotides outside the gene matches: 9. Germline V gene lookup returns CDR1 LGHNA and CDR2 YSLEER. The CDR3 region is CASSQSTGQGTEQYF. As DNA, the CDR3 is TGCGCCAGCAGCCAGAGTACGGGACAGGGTACCGAGCAGTACTTC.

This rearrangement joins TRBV5-1 to TRBJ2-7; 8 bases fit TRBD1. The junction had 8 bases not matched to a gene; V was cut back by 7 bases and J by 5 bases. Germline V CDR1 and CDR2: SGHRS, YFSETQ. The CDR3 loop spans 13 amino acids. CDR3 sequence (DNA): TGCGCCAGCGGAAAGGACAGGGCTGACGAGCAGTACTTC. Residues: CASGKDRADEQYF.

The chain couples TRBV5-1 to TRBJ2-7; TRBD1 or TRBD2 may be the D gene (6 bases each). Germline V gene sequence: CDR1 SGHRS, CDR2 YFSETQ. V gave up 4 bases and J gave up 3 bases, with 17 bases separating them. CDR3 length: 15 residues. Written as DNA, the CDR3 is TGCGCCAGCAGCGTAGGACTAACAGGGAACTACGAGCAGTACTTC. The encoded protein is CASSVGLTGNYEQYF.

This clone turned up a few times. The rearrangement uses TRBV27 and TRBJ1-5; D uncertain. Germline V CDR1 and CDR2: MNHEY, SMNVEV (reference sequence). The CDR3 is made up of 13 amino acids. With 4 bases removed from V and 4 bases from J, the gap between germline ends came to 8 bases. The CDR3 region is CASSWKLNQPQHF. Here the CDR3 DNA reads TGTGCCAGCAGTTGGAAGCTTAATCAGCCCCAGCATTTT.

The J gene is TRBJ1-2, the V gene TRBV20-1; D unclear. The length of the CDR3 is 11 residues. CDR1 DFQATT and CDR2 SNEGSKA come from the germline V gene (reference sequence). V was pared by 8 bases and J by 3 bases, with 10 bases between. The CDR3 region has the DNA TGCAGTCCGTTAGGCGACTATGGCTACACCTTC. This sequence encodes CSPLGDYGYTF.

The V gene is TRBV28, the J gene TRBJ1-1; unclear D gene. The germline V gene encodes CDR1 MDHEN and CDR2 SYDVKM. This CDR3 spans 11 amino acids. The ends were cut back, 7 bases at V and 1 base at J, with 4 bases in the middle. Here the CDR3 DNA reads TGTGCCAGCACGGAGAACACTGAAGCTTTCTTT. Translating it yields CASTENTEAFF.

The chain links TRBV12-5 to TRBJ2-6; TRBD1 or TRBD2 may be the D gene (5 bases each). CDR3 length: 16 amino acids. Germline V CDR1 and CDR2: LGHNT, FRNRAP. Trimming left V 4 bases short and J 0 bases short, with 10 bases between. CDR3 amino acids: CASGWGSSSGANVLTF. The CDR3 DNA sequence: TGTGCTAGTGGTTGGGGGTCTAGCTCTGGGGCCAACGTCCTGACTTTC.

The chain uses TRBV5-6 and TRBJ2-3; the match to TRBD1 covers 7 bases. The junction had 5 bases not matched to a gene; V was cut back by 5 bases and J by 5 bases. Germline CDR1 and CDR2: SGHDT and YYEEEE. CDR3 length: 13 residues. This CDR3 is CASRTDRRDTQYF. CDR3 coding DNA: TGTGCCAGCAGAACGGACAGGCGAGATACGCAGTATTTT.

The chain has TRBV29-1 and TRBJ1-1, with TRBD1 matching over 7 bases. There are 15 residues in the CDR3. V dropped 4 bases and J dropped 2; count of bases not matched to a gene: 10. Germline V gene lookup returns CDR1 SQVTM and CDR2 ANQGSEA. CDR3 sequence: CSVVGRDRKNTEAFF. The CDR3 region has the DNA TGCAGCGTTGTGGGACGGGACAGAAAAAACACTGAAGCTTTCTTT.

A single count supports this clone. This rearrangement joins TRBV15 to TRBJ1-2; D is ambiguous. Trimming shortened V by 6 bases and J by 8 bases, and 13 bases separated the two germline ends. Per the germline V gene, CDR1 is LNHNV and CDR2 is YYDKDF (reference sequence). The CDR3 spans 12 residues. The CDR3 DNA follows: TGTGCCACCAGTAATGAGGGTAGCGGCTACACCTTC. It encodes CATSNEGSGYTF.

Only a few counts were recorded for this clone. The chain recombines TRBV7-3 with TRBJ2-7, with D tentatively TRBD1 or TRBD2 (5 bases each). The V and J ends lost 2 bases and 9 bases respectively, with 20 bases between them. The CDR3 extends over 15 amino acids. Germline lookup yields CDR1 SGHTA and CDR2 FQGTGA. CDR3 bases: TGTGCCAGCAGCTTAGTTGACAGAGCGGACTCCTTGCAGTACTTC. This codes for CASSLVDRADSLQYF.

The J gene is TRBJ2-1, the V gene TRBV4-3, with D possibly matching TRBD2 (6 bases). The CDR3 runs 17 residues. V was clipped by 0 bases and J by 0 bases, with 12 bases between them. The germline V gene has CDR1 LGHNA and CDR2 YSLEER. The CDR3, as DNA: TGCGCCAGCAGCCAAGATCTGGCCGGGAGCTCCTACAATGAGCAGTTCTTC. Translation gives CASSQDLAGSSYNEQFF.

In its sample, this clone was seen many times. This chain uses TRBV6-5 with TRBJ2-1; unclear D gene. Germline-derived CDR1 and CDR2 are MNHEY and SVGAGI. CDR3 length: 13 residues. The V end lost 1 base, the J end lost 6 bases, and 7 bases lay between the germline ends. The CDR3 spells CASSYLSGNEQFF. As DNA, the CDR3 is TGTGCCAGCAGTTACTTGAGTGGCAATGAGCAGTTCTTC.

The chain recombines TRBV14 with TRBJ2-3, with 9 positions matching TRBD2. The CDR3 length is 18 residues. Germline CDR1 and CDR2: SGHDN and FVKESK. Unmatched junction bases numbered 9, after V lost 0 bases and J lost 2 bases. The CDR3 DNA reads TGTGCCAGCAGCCAAGATAACTTGGGACTAGCCATCACAGATACGCAGTATTTT. It is translated as CASSQDNLGLAITDTQYF.

The genes are TRBV27 and TRBJ1-5, with 7 bases that match TRBD1. The V gene end was trimmed by 6 bases and the J gene end by 11 bases; junction bases not matched to a gene: 7. This CDR3 comprises 12 residues. CDR1 and CDR2 from the germline V gene are MNHEY and SMNVEV (reference sequence). This CDR3 reads CASRRQGGAQHF. The CDR3 DNA reads TGTGCCAGCAGAAGACAGGGAGGTGCCCAGCATTTT.

This clone has only one observation. Additional DNA sequences in this sample encode the identical CDR3. The chain recombines TRBV29-1 with TRBJ1-1; weak D call: TRBD1 (5 bases). Germline V gives CDR1 SQVTM, CDR2 ANQGSEA. Trimming stripped 3 bases from V and 0 bases from J, with 8 bases between. There are 13 residues in the CDR3. The CDR3 spells CSVEGRLNTEAFF. The CDR3 DNA reads TGCAGCGTTGAGGGGCGGTTGAACACTGAAGCTTTCTTT.

The chain uses TRBV5-1 and TRBJ2-2; 7 bases are a match to TRBD1. There are 15 residues in the CDR3. Trimming at V came to 4 bases and at J to 2 bases, leaving 5 bases not matched to a gene. Germline assignment: CDR1 SGHRS and CDR2 YFSETQ. CDR3 DNA sequence: TGCGCCAGCAGCCCGGGGACAGCTAACACCGGGGAGCTGTTTTTT. This codes for CASSPGTANTGELFF.